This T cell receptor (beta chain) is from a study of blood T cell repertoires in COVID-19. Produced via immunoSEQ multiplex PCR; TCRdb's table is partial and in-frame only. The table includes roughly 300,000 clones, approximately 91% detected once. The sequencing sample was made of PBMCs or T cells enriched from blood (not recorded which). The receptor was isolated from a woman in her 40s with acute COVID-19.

The CDR3: CSVASRTGGVYGYTF. In DNA, the CDR3 is TGCAGCGTTGCAAGTCGGACAGGAGGCGTCTATGGCTACACCTTC. The chain combines TRBV29-1 with TRBJ1-2, with 7 bases lining up with TRBD1. The V gene end was trimmed by 4 bases and the J gene end by 4 bases; junction bases not matched to a gene: 12. The CDR3 runs to 15 residues. Germline V gene data show CDR1 as SQVTM and CDR2 as ANQGSEA.